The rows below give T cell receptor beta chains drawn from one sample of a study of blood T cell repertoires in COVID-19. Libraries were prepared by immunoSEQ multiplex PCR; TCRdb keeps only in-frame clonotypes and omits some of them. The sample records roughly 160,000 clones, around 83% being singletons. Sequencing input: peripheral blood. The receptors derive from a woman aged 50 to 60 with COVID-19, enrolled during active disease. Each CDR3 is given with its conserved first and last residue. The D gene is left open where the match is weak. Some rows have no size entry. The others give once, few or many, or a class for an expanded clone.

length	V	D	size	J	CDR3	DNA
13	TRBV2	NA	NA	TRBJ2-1	CASSVIGSNEQFF	TGTGCCAGCAGTGTAATAGGGAGCAATGAGCAGTTCTTC
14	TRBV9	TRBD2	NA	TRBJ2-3	CASRASGPTDTQYF	TGTGCCAGCAGGGCTAGCGGACCCACAGATACGCAGTATTTT
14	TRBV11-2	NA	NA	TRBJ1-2	CASSLLGGLYGYTF	TGTGCCAGCAGCTTATTAGGGGGTTTATATGGCTACACCTTC
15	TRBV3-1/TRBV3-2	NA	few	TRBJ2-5	CASSLSTRGYWTQYF	TGTGCCAGCAGCCTGTCGACCCGCGGGTATTGGACCCAGTACTTC
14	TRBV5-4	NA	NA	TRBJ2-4	CASSPGGAKNIQYF	TGTGCCAGCAGCCCAGGGGGGGCCAAAAACATTCAGTACTTC
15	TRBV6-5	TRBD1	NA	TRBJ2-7	CASSSQGKFSYEQYF	TGTGCCAGCAGCTCACAGGGGAAGTTCTCCTACGAGCAGTACTTC
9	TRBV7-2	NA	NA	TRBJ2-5	CASGQTQYF	TGTGCCAGCGGGCAGACCCAGTACTTC
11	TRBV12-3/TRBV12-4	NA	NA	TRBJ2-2	CASSGTGELFF	TGTGCCAGCAGCGGGACCGGGGAGCTGTTTTTT
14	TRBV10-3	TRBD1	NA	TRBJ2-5	CAISHGTGGETQYF	TGTGCCATCAGCCATGGGACAGGGGGTGAGACCCAGTACTTC
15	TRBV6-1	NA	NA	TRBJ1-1	CASSEREGMNTEAFF	TGTGCCAGCAGTGAACGGGAAGGGATGAACACTGAAGCTTTCTTT
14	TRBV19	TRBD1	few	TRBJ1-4	CASTGQGKNEKLFF	TGTGCCAGTACCGGACAGGGAAAGAATGAAAAACTGTTTTTT
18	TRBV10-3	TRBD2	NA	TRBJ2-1	CAISESTSGGPKYNEQFF	TGTGCCATCAGTGAGTCGACGAGCGGGGGTCCAAAATACAATGAGCAGTTCTTC
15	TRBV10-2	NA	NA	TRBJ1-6	CASSVTRGSNSPLHF	TGCGCCAGCAGTGTGACGAGGGGGAGTAATTCACCCCTCCACTTT
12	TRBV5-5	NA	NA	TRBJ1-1	CASSLSQQEAFF	TGTGCCAGCAGCTTGAGTCAACAAGAAGCTTTCTTT
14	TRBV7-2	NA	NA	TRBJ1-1	CASSLGLSRGEAFF	TGTGCCAGCAGCTTAGGTCTTTCCAGGGGTGAAGCTTTCTTT
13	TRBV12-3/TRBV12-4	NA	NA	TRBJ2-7	CASSLATPYEQYF	TGTGCCAGCAGTTTGGCCACCCCCTACGAGCAGTACTTC
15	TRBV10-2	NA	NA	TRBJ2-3	CASSESRLSTDTQYF	TGCGCCAGCAGTGAGTCGAGGCTTAGCACAGATACGCAGTATTTT
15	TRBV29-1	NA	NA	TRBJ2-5	CSGPWRGSQPETQYF	TGCAGCGGGCCCTGGCGGGGAAGTCAGCCGGAGACCCAGTACTTC
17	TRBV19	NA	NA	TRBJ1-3	CASSILTGPSSGNTIYF	TGTGCCAGTAGTATCCTCACAGGGCCAAGCTCTGGAAACACCATATATTTT
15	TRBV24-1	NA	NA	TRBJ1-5	CATSDLKEWDQPQHF	TGTGCCACCAGTGATTTGAAGGAGTGGGATCAGCCCCAGCATTTT
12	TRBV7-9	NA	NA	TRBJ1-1	CASSLPNGGAFF	TGTGCCAGCAGCTTACCTAATGGTGGAGCTTTCTTT
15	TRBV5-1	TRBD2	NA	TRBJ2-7	CASSLEAGGPIEQYF	TGCGCCAGCAGCTTGGAGGCGGGGGGGCCGATCGAGCAGTACTTC
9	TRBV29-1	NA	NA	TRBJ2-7	CSVEGGLYF	TGCAGCGTTGAAGGGGGGCTGTACTTC
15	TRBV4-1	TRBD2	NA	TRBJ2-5	CASSQGTRVVETQYF	TGCGCCAGCAGCCAGGGGACTAGGGTTGTCGAGACCCAGTACTTC
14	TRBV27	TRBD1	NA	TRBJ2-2	CASSLGQGTGELFF	TGTGCCAGCAGTTTAGGACAGGGGACCGGGGAGCTGTTTTTT
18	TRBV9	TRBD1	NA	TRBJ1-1	CASSVGPFTGERRTEAFF	TGTGCCAGCAGCGTAGGCCCCTTCACAGGGGAGAGGCGTACTGAAGCTTTCTTT
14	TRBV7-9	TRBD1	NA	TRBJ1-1	CASSAPQGATEAFF	TGTGCCAGCAGCGCCCCACAGGGGGCCACTGAAGCTTTCTTT
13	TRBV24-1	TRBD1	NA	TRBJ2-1	CATGRTGDNEQFF	TGTGCCACCGGAAGGACAGGGGACAATGAGCAGTTCTTC
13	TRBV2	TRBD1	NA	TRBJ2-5	CASTRQGQETQYF	TGTGCCAGCACTCGACAGGGCCAAGAGACCCAGTACTTC
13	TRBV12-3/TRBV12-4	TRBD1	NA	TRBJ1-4	CASGTGLGEKLFF	TGTGCCAGCGGGACAGGGTTAGGTGAAAAACTGTTTTTT
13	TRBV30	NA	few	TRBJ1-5	CAWSGGPNQPQHF	TGTGCCTGGAGCGGGGGGCCCAATCAGCCCCAGCATTTT